The 30 T cell receptor beta chains presented below share a single source sample, sequenced in a study of blood T cell repertoires in COVID-19. Repertoires were generated with immunoSEQ multiplex PCR, while TCRdb's copy carries only in-frame clones and drops some. Among about 80,000 clones listed, around 88% were seen once. Sequencing was done on a sample of peripheral blood. The receptors were gathered from a woman older than 75 with acute or convalescent COVID-19.

This chain joins TRBV19 and TRBJ2-1; 12 positions agree with TRBD2. J was trimmed by 9 bases and V by 3 bases; bases with no gene match: 15. Germline CDR1 reads LNHDA; CDR2 reads SQIVND (reference sequence). The CDR3 has 18 amino acids. CDR3 sequence reads: CASSIPRLAGASIVEQFF. The CDR3 DNA follows: TGTGCCAGTAGTATCCCCAGACTAGCGGGAGCTTCTATCGTTGAGCAGTTCTTC. The full variable domain, in which reference TRBV19 and TRBJ2-1 provide the parts outside the CDR3, is DGGITQSPKYLFRKEGQNVTLSCEQNLNHDAMYWYRQDPGQGLRLIYYSQIVNDFQKGDIAEGYSVSREKKESFPLTVTSAQKNPTAFYLCASSIPRLAGASIVEQFFGPGTRLTVL.

The chain employs TRBV3-1 (or the pseudogene TRBV3-2) and TRBJ2-3; maybe TRBD2 (5 bases). Germline values: CDR1 LGHDT, CDR2 YNNKEL (reference sequence). Deletions cut 3 bases from V and 3 bases from J, with 7 bases between. The CDR3 loop spans 13 amino acids. The DNA of the CDR3 is TGTGCCAGCAGCCAGCTAGCTACAGATACGCAGTATTTT. Amino acid sequence: CASSQLATDTQYF.

This rearrangement joins TRBV5-1 to TRBJ1-1; no clear D. Looked up from germline, CDR1 is SGHRS and CDR2 is YFSETQ. This CDR3 has 14 residues. V lost 0 bases and J 1 base, leaving 7 bases between the germline ends. The CDR3 nucleotides are TGCGCCAGCAGCTTGGAAGTGGCGAACACTGAAGCTTTCTTT. It yields the protein CASSLEVANTEAFF.

This sequence joins TRBV6-2 or TRBV6-3 and TRBJ1-5; tentative D call: TRBD1 (6 bases). V was clipped by 4 bases and J by 4 bases, with 8 bases between them. Germline V gene data show CDR1 as MNHEY and CDR2 as SVGEGT. This CDR3 contains 13 residues. CDR3 amino acids: CASSSTGNQPQHF. The CDR3, as DNA: TGTGCCAGCAGTTCCACAGGGAATCAGCCCCAGCATTTT.

J is TRBJ1-1 and V is TRBV19, with unresolved D. The germline V gene has CDR1 LNHDA and CDR2 SQIVND (reference sequence). The CDR3 spans 13 residues. Deletions cut 7 bases from V and 0 bases from J, with 9 bases between. DNA of the CDR3: TGTGCCAGTATGAACACCATGAACACTGAAGCTTTCTTT. Translated, it gives CASMNTMNTEAFF.

The rearrangement links TRBV5-6 to TRBJ1-2, with 9 bases lining up with TRBD1. J gave up 2 bases and V 6 bases, and 8 bases lay outside the gene matches. There are 15 residues in the CDR3. Germline V gives CDR1 SGHDT, CDR2 YYEEEE. DNA of the CDR3: TGTGCCAGCACCCTACAGGGGGCAAGAAACTATGGCTACACCTTC. Translating gives CASTLQGARNYGYTF.

This clone was seen a single time. The chain joins TRBV30 to TRBJ1-1; the D is unclear. The germline CDR1 and CDR2 sequences are GTSNPN and SVGIG (reference sequence). Trimming took 1 base from V and 6 from J, leaving 15 bases between them. The CDR3 runs to 14 residues. CDR3 sequence reads: CAWSANGKLAEAFF. DNA for the CDR3: TGTGCCTGGAGTGCAAACGGGAAATTGGCTGAAGCTTTCTTT.

This chain joins TRBV15 and TRBJ1-2; possibly TRBD1 for D (6 bases). This CDR3 spans 15 amino acids. V shed 4 bases and J shed 3 bases, with 15 bases lying between them. Germline loops: CDR1 LNHNV, CDR2 YYDKDF (reference sequence). As DNA, the CDR3 is TGTGCCACCAGCATAGAGCGAGGGGGAGACTATGGCTACACCTTC. Translating gives CATSIERGGDYGYTF.

The chain uses TRBV6-6 and TRBJ1-3; D unresolved. Deletions cut 0 bases from V and 4 bases from J, with 7 bases between. Germline V gene lookup returns CDR1 MNHNY and CDR2 SVGAGI (reference sequence). This CDR3 is built from 14 residues. In DNA, the CDR3 is TGTGCCAGCAGTTACTCGAACGAGGGAAACACCATATATTTT. It translates to CASSYSNEGNTIYF.

This rearrangement joins TRBV7-8 to TRBJ1-5, with a tentative D call TRBD1 (6 bases). Germline V CDR1 and CDR2: SGHVS, FQNEAQ. Trimming pared 10 bases from V and 0 bases from J, leaving 19 bases between. The CDR3 totals 16 residues. As DNA, the CDR3 is TGTGCCACTCACCGGGGCAGGGGATATAGCAATCAGCCCCAGCATTTT. Translated: CATHRGRGYSNQPQHF. The complete variable domain, with remaining parts taken from reference TRBV7-8 and TRBJ1-5, reads GAGVSQSPRYKVAKRGQDVALRCDPISGHVSLFWYQQALGQGPEFLTYFQNEAQLDKSGLPSDRFFAERPEGSVSTLKIQRTQQEDSAVYLCATHRGRGYSNQPQHFGDGTRLSIL.

This chain uses TRBV28 with TRBJ1-1; D is undetermined. V dropped 6 bases and J dropped 6 bases, with 17 bases sitting between them. Germline V lookup: CDR1 MDHEN, CDR2 SYDVKM. CDR3 length equals 14 residues. The DNA of the CDR3 is TGTGCCAGCAGACTTCCTACCCGGGGAGCTGAAGCTTTCTTT. The encoded protein is CASRLPTRGAEAFF. Filled out from reference TRBV28 and TRBJ1-1, the complete variable domain reads DVKVTQSSRYLVKRTGEKVFLECVQDMDHENMFWYRQDPGLGLRLIYFSYDVKMKEKGDIPEGYSVSREKKERFSLILESASTNQTSMYLCASRLPTRGAEAFFGQGTRLTVV.

This chain links TRBV4-3 with TRBJ2-3, with 8 nucleotides matching TRBD2. V was pared by 4 bases and J by 1 base, with 7 bases of the junction left unmatched. The CDR3 consists of 16 residues. Germline values: CDR1 LGHNA, CDR2 YSLEER. CDR3 amino acids: CASSRYGGAGTDTQYF. The CDR3, as DNA: TGCGCCAGCAGCCGTTACGGGGGGGCTGGCACAGATACGCAGTATTTT.

The CDR3 DNA sequence: TGTGCCAGTAGTACGGGACAGGCCATTTCGGGCATTCAGTACTTC. Amino acid sequence: CASSTGQAISGIQYF. V gene TRBV19 combines with J gene TRBJ2-4, with 8 bases aligning to TRBD1. CDR1 is LNHDA and CDR2 is SQIVND in the germline V gene (reference sequence). The CDR3 sequence is 15 residues long. With V trimmed by 4 bases and J by 9 bases, 11 bases remained unmatched.

This chain joins TRBV18 and TRBJ2-3, with a weak D call TRBD2 (5 bases). V lost 3 bases and J 6 bases, leaving 10 bases between the germline ends. Germline V gene sequence: CDR1 KGHSH, CDR2 LQKENI. The CDR3 spans 13 residues. Written as DNA, the CDR3 is TGTGCCAGCTCACCTTACCGGGATGATACGCAGTATTTT. Encoded protein: CASSPYRDDTQYF.

The chain recombines TRBV18 with TRBJ2-3; 7 bases map to TRBD2. V lost 0 bases and J lost 0; bases outside the gene matches: 6. The CDR3 is made up of 17 amino acids. Germline CDR1 is KGHSH and CDR2 is LQKENI. For the CDR3, the DNA is TGTGCCAGCTCACCACCTGCGTCTAGCGGAAGCACAGATACGCAGTATTTT. This encodes CASSPPASSGSTDTQYF. The full variable domain, in which reference TRBV18 and TRBJ2-3 provide the parts outside the CDR3, is NAGVMQNPRHLVRRRGQEARLRCSPMKGHSHVYWYRQLPEEGLKFMVYLQKENIIDESGMPKERFSAEFPKEGPSILRIQQVVRGDSAAYFCASSPPASSGSTDTQYFGPGTRLTVL.

The chain has TRBV6-2 or TRBV6-3 and TRBJ2-7; D unclear. CDR3 length: 12 amino acids. V was pared by 2 bases and J by 5 bases, with 7 bases between. Germline V lookup: CDR1 MNHEY, CDR2 SVGEGT. CDR3 DNA sequence: TGTGCCAGCAGTTACCCCCAGGACGAGCAGTACTTC. It is translated as CASSYPQDEQYF.

The V gene is TRBV6-5, the J gene TRBJ2-2, with D perhaps TRBD1 (6 bases). The CDR3 sequence is 14 residues long. V was shortened by 7 bases and J by 4 bases, with 13 bases between the two germline ends. In germline, CDR1 is MNHEY, CDR2 SVGAGI. The CDR3 coding sequence is TGTGCCAGCACCCCGACAGGCCCCACCGGGGAGCTGTTTTTT. This codes for CASTPTGPTGELFF.

This chain joins TRBV5-1 and TRBJ2-1; 12 bases agree with TRBD2. Germline V gives CDR1 SGHRS, CDR2 YFSETQ. The length of the CDR3 is 18 residues. The junction had 4 bases not matched to a gene; V was cut back by 0 bases and J by 0 bases. CDR3 DNA sequence: TGCGCCAGCAGCTTGGGGACTAGCGGGACCATCTCCTACAATGAGCAGTTCTTC. The encoded protein is CASSLGTSGTISYNEQFF.

The chain joins TRBV24-1 to TRBJ1-1; D is uncertain. V lost 0 bases and J lost 5, with 9 bases in between. This CDR3 spans 14 amino acids. Looked up from germline, CDR1 is KGHDR and CDR2 is SFDVKD. This chain's CDR3 is CATSDLGGRTEAFF. The CDR3 bases are TGTGCCACCAGTGATTTGGGAGGGAGGACTGAAGCTTTCTTT.

This chain uses TRBV25-1 with TRBJ2-5; perhaps TRBD2 as D (6 bases). V was clipped by 3 bases and J by 1 base, with 12 bases between them. Germline loops: CDR1 MGHDK, CDR2 SYGVNS. The CDR3 is made up of 15 amino acids. The DNA of the CDR3 is TGTGCCAGCAGTGAGGCTCGGGGACTCCAAGAGACCCAGTACTTC. Amino acid sequence: CASSEARGLQETQYF.

The rearrangement links TRBV2 to TRBJ2-1, with D perhaps TRBD1 (5 bases). CDR3 size: 15 residues. Germline V gene sequence: CDR1 SNHLY, CDR2 FYNNEI. V gave up 5 bases and J gave up 8 bases, with 19 bases separating them. The CDR3 sequence is CASSPQPRREDEQFF. The CDR3 coding sequence is TGTGCCAGCAGTCCCCAGCCGCGCAGGGAAGATGAGCAGTTCTTC.

This chain connects TRBV4-2 to TRBJ2-1; 9 positions agree with TRBD2. CDR3 size: 16 residues. J lost 4 bases, V lost 1 base, and 5 bases had no gene match. Germline loops: CDR1 LGHNA, CDR2 YNFKEQ. This CDR3 reads CASSQVTSGFYNEQFF. The CDR3 nucleotides are TGTGCCAGCAGCCAAGTAACTAGCGGGTTTTACAATGAGCAGTTCTTC.

The chain couples TRBV12-5 to TRBJ2-2; 11 nucleotides match TRBD2. Germline trimming cut 2 bases from V and 6 bases from J; bases unmatched to any gene: 8. Per germline, CDR1 LGHNT and CDR2 FRNRAP. CDR3 length equals 17 residues. CDR3 bases: TGTGCTAGTGGTTTGAATCCTAGCGGGAGGTCGGCCGGGGAGCTGTTTTTT. It translates to CASGLNPSGRSAGELFF.

The chain is built from TRBV6-5 and TRBJ2-2, with a tentative D call TRBD2 (6 bases). Germline V gives CDR1 MNHEY, CDR2 SVGAGI. The CDR3 totals 12 residues. The V gene lost 6 bases and the J gene lost 8 bases, with 10 bases spanning the gap. Written as DNA, the CDR3 is TGTGCCAGCAGGCCGACTAGGGGGGAGCTGTTTTTT. Protein: CASRPTRGELFF.

This chain uses TRBV11-2 with TRBJ1-1, with 9 bases matching TRBD1. V lost 4 bases, J lost 11 bases, and 14 bases stayed unmatched. The CDR3 runs 15 residues. Germline CDR1 and CDR2: SGHAT and FQNNGV. CDR3: CASSSLDRGGSWAFF. The CDR3 DNA reads as TGTGCCAGCAGCTCACTAGACAGGGGGGGATCATGGGCTTTCTTT.

As to this clone: Germline is not matched at one junction end, which may reflect a read error. The rearrangement joins TRBV7-7 to TRBJ2-5; 12 bases align to TRBD1. This CDR3 is 17 amino acids long. From germline, CDR1 is SSHAT and CDR2 FNYEAQ (reference sequence). As DNA, the CDR3 is TGTGCTAGCAGCCTAAACCCCGGGACAGGGGGCGGAGAGACCCAGTACTTC. Translating gives CASSLNPGTGGGETQYF.

The chain carries TRBV2 and TRBJ2-7; the D gene is possibly TRBD1 (6 bases). CDR1 is SNHLY, CDR2 FYNNEI, per germline. CDR3 length: 14 amino acids. V was clipped by 7 bases and J by 2 bases, with 15 bases between them. Written as DNA, the CDR3 is TGTGCCAGCAAGGCGCAGGGGACCACCTACGAGCAGTACTTC. Its translation is CASKAQGTTYEQYF.

The V gene is TRBV30, the J gene TRBJ1-1; unclear D gene. The germline V and J ends were trimmed by 7 bases and 0 bases, with 9 bases remaining between them. The CDR3 extends over 12 amino acids. Germline CDR1 and CDR2: GTSNPN and SVGIG (reference sequence). CDR3: CAYSRVNTEAFF. In nucleotides, the CDR3 is TGTGCCTACTCGAGGGTGAACACTGAAGCTTTCTTT. Full variable domain (remainder filled in from reference TRBV30 and TRBJ1-1): SQTIHQWPATLVQPVGSPLSLECTVEGTSNPNLYWYRQAAGRGLQLLFYSVGIGQISSEVPQNLSASRPQDRQFILSSKKLLLSDSGFYLCAYSRVNTEAFFGQGTRLTVV.

V usage is TRBV18 and J usage is TRBJ2-2, with TRBD2 identical over 7 bases. Trimming removed 3 bases from V and 2 bases from J; junction bases left unmatched: 6. This CDR3 comprises 16 residues. Germline V gene sequence: CDR1 KGHSH, CDR2 LQKENI. CDR3 bases: TGTGCCAGCTCACCCCTACTAGCGCGAAACACCGGGGAGCTGTTTTTT. This translates into CASSPLLARNTGELFF.

Details on this clone: One end of the junction does not line up with germline, which may come from a read error. CDR3 sequence (DNA): TGTGCCACTAGTACTAGCGGGAGGGTAAGTGAGCAGTTCTTC. This gives the protein CATSTSGRVSEQFF. The chain combines TRBV19 with TRBJ2-1; 13 bases align to TRBD2. Germline CDR1 reads LNHDA; CDR2 reads SQIVND (reference sequence). This CDR3 has 14 amino acids.